This T cell receptor beta chain was captured by sequencing in a study of response to subunit inactivated influenza vaccine. Study conclusions and caveats: Authors suggested few new T cells are recruited by each seasonal influenza vaccination.

V lost 2 bases to trimming and J lost 3 bases, with 14 bases between them. CDR3 size: 15 residues. CDR1 and CDR2 from the germline V gene are SEHNR and FQNEAQ (reference sequence). A single record per CDR3 protein comes from TCRdb applying MiXCR to the RT-PCR reads. The sample carries 550,000 to 800,000 distinct CDR3 sequences, approximately 15% recorded once. The table lists this clonotype with a few counts. Antigen unknown. This sequence was found in a man aged 50 to 59 who received an inactivated influenza vaccine. The sample in question was PBMCs from blood, obtained 14 to 15 days before vaccination. V and J are TRBV7-9 and TRBJ2-7; possible D gene TRBD1, 6 bases. CDR3: CASSLTQGSGYEQYF. The DNA of the CDR3 is TGTGCCAGCAGCTTAACCCAGGGGAGCGGCTACGAGCAGTACTTC. The full variable domain, completed using reference TRBV7-9 and TRBJ2-7, is DTGVSQNPRHKITKRGQNVTFRCDPISEHNRLYWYRQTLGQGPEFLTYFQNEAQLEKSRLLSDRFSAERPKGSFSTLEIQRTEQGDSAMYLCASSLTQGSGYEQYFGPGTRLTVT.